The clone carrying this TCR beta chain was picked up many times. Its antigen is unidentified. Trimming stripped 4 bases from V and 5 bases from J, with 14 bases between. The CDR3 consists of 13 residues. CDR1 is SQVTM, CDR2 ANQGSEA, per germline. The data are from a study of read filtering for tumor transcriptome and immune sequencing. This library used approximately 0.4 ug RNA and molecular barcoded adaptors spanning alpha/delta and beta/gamma chains. TCRdb re-called the reads through MiXCR, storing one row per CDR3 protein. The repertoire consists of about 35,000 distinct CDR3 sequences, with around an eighth occurring once and the leading ten covering 6.5% to 8.5%. Findings and caveats of the study: This fraction held mixed bone marrow immune cells after CD138-negative sorting.

The receptor comes from a donor over 35 with multiple myeloma. The sequencing sample was made of a population of CD138-negative cells sorted from bone marrow. The gene calls are TRBV29-1 and TRBJ1-1; maybe TRBD1 (5 bases). CDR3 residues: CSVAESGGTEAFF. In DNA, the CDR3 is TGCAGCGTTGCCGAGTCTGGGGGGACTGAAGCTTTCTTT.